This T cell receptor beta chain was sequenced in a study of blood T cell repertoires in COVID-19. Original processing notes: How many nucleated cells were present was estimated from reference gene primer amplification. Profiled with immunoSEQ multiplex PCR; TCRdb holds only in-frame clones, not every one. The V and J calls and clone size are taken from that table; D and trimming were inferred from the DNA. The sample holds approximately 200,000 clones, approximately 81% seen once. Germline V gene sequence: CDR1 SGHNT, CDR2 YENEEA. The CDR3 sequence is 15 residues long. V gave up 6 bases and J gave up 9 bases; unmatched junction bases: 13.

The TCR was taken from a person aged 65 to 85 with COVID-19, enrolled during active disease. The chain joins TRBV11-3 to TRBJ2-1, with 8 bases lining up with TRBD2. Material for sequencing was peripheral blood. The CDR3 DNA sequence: TGTGCCAGCAGTCCACTCGGGGGGGGTTCTGCTGAGCAGTTCTTC. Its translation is CASSPLGGGSAEQFF. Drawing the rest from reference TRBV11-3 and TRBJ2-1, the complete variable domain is EAGVVQSPRYKIIEKKQPVAFWCNPISGHNTLYWYLQNLGQGPELLIRYENEEAVDDSQLPKDRFSAERLKGVDSTLKIQPAELGDSAVYLCASSPLGGGSAEQFFGPGTRLTVL.